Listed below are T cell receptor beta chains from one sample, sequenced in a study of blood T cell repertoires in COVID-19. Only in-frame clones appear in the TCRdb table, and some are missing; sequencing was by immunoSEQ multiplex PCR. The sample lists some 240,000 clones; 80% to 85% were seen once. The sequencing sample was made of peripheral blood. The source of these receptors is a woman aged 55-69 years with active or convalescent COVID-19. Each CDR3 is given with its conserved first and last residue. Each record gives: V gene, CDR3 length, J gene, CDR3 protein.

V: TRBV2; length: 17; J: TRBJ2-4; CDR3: CASSEATSGAVKNIQYF
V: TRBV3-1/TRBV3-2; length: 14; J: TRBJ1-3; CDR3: CASSQGSSGNTIYF
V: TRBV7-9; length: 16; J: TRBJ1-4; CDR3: CASSLAPTGFGEKLFF
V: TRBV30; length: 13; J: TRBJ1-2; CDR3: CAWSGQASYGYTF
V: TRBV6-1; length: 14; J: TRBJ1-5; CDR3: CASSEPGANQPQHF
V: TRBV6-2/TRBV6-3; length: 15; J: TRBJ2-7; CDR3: CASSYSKTVSYEQYF
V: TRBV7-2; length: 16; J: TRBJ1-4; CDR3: CASSYRQGTTNEKLFF
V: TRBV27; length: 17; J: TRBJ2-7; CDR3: CASSSPLDRNSLNGQYF
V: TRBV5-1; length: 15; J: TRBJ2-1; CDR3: CASSPLAGGLDEQFF
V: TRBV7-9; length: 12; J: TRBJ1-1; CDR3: CASSFPTTEAFF
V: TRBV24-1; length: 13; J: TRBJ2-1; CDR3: CATSELAGAEQFF
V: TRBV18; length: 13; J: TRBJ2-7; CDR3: CASSPGQLLEQYF
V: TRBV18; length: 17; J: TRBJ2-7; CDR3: CASSPNRAGTGSYEQYF
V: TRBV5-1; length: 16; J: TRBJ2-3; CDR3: CASSLAGTGQGDTQYF
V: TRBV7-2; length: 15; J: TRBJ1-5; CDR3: CASSPEGYGNQPQHF
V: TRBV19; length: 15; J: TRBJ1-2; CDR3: CASSSSGGTNYGYTF
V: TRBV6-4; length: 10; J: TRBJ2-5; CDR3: CATSDETQYF
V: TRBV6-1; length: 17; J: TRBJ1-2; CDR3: CASSESHRALTNYGYTF
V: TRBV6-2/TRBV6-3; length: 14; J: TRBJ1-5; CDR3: CASSYSGQVEPQHF
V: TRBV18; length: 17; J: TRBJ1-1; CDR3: CASSPGTGTILNTEAFF
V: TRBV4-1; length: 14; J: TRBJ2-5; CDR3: CASSQGGVQETQYF
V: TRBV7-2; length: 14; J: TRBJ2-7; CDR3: CASSRDRSSYEQYF
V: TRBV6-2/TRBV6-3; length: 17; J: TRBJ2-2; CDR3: CASIPKYTSVHTGELFF
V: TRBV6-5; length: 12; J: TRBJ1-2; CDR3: CASSPTGYGYTF
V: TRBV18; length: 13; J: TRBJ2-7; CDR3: CASSPSPQGVQYF
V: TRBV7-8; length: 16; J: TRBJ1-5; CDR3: CASSFLQGSGNQPQHF
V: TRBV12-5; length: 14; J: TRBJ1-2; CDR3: CASGLAGGASGYTF
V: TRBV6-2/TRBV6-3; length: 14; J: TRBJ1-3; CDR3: CASSSQVSGNTIYF
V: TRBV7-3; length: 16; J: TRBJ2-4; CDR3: CASSPGHILAKNIQYF
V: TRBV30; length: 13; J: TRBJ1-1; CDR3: CAWSVGQGLEAFF
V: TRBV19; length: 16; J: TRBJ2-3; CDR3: CASSNRQGLGTDTQYF
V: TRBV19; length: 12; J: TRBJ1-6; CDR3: CASSMTNSPLHF
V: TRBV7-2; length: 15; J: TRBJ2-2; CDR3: CASSFNRGRTGELFF
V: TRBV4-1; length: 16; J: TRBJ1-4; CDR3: CASSQAGRATNEKLFF
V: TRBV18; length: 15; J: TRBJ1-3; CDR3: CASSGAGSIGNTIYF
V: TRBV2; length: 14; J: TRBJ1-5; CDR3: CASSKSDSNQPQHF
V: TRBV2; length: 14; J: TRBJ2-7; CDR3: CASNSGAASYEQYF
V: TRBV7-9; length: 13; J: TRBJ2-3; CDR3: CASSLGEQSSGSF
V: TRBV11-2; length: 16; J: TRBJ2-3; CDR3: CASSPLAGGLTDTQYF
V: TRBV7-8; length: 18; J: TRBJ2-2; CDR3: CASSPPTSGEWNTGELFF
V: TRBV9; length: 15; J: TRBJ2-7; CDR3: CASSVGGGLSYEQYF
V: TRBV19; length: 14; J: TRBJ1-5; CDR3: CASSIRITGTGKHF
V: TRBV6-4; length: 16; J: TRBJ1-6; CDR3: CASRRTGSSYNSPLHF
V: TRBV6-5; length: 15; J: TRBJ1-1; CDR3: CASSPQGKMNTEAFF
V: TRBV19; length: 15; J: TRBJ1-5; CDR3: CASRSLPVSNQPQHF